This T cell receptor (beta chain) emerged from a study of cytomegalovirus exposure and HLA in healthy donors. Whole-study context: Among a few hundred genotyped donors, 65% to 90% fell in the Caucasian-associated ancestry cluster.

Study-level results: The authors judged a highly shared variant cluster likely a sequencing artifact. A later analysis linked roughly 17,000 TCR beta sequences to HLA alleles at 0.05 false discovery rate. A later analysis found that most CMV-associated TCR beta chains appeared HLA-restricted.

CDR1 and CDR2 (germline): SNHLY, FYNNEI. V lost 9 bases to trimming and J lost 1 base, with 10 bases between them. The CDR3 length is 12 residues. A word on this clone: The target antigen is unknown.

The PCR was carried out with 60 Vbeta primers and 13 Jbeta primers. Only in-frame clones appear in the TCRdb table, and some are missing; sequencing was by immunoSEQ multiplex PCR. The sample includes some 110,000 clones, 65% to 75% of them seen just once. The sample was PBMCs. The clonotype originates from a young man in good health and CMV-seropositive. The rearrangement uses TRBV2 and TRBJ2-7; a possible D gene is TRBD1 (5 bases). CDR3 DNA: TGTGCCAGGGAGACAGAGTCCTACGAGCAGTACTTC. Its translation is CARETESYEQYF.